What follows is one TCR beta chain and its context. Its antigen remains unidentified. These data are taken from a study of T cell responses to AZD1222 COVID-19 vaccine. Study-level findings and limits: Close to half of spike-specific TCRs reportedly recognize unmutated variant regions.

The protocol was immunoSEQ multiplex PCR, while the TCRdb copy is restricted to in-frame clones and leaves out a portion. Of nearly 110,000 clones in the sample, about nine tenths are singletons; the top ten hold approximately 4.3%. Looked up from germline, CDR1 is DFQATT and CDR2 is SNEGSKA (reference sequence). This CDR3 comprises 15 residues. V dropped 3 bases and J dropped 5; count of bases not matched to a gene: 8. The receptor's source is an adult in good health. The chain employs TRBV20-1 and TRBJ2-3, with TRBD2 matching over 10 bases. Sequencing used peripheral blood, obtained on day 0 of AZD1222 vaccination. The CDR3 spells CSASDSGGPGDTQYF. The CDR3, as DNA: TGCAGTGCTAGTGATAGCGGGGGGCCAGGAGATACGCAGTATTTT.